This T cell receptor (beta chain) comes out of a study of OX40 agonist ivuxolimab in advanced cancers. Overall study: Three dose-escalation patients had partial responses: one with hepatocellular carcinoma and two with cutaneous melanoma.

Germline CDR1 reads MNHNS; CDR2 reads SASEGT. Trimming removed 6 bases from V and 0 bases from J, with 12 bases in between. This CDR3 comprises 14 residues. The repertoire was sequenced with immunoSEQ multiplex PCR; TCRdb's copy has only in-frame clones and lacks some. The table includes 65,000 to 95,000 clones, approximately 85% detected once. This chain joins TRBV6-1 and TRBJ2-7; D gene uncertain. The sequencing here drew on CD4+ or CD8+ T cells sorted from blood, taken in a trial of the OX40 agonist ivuxolimab. The clonotype comes from an adult with an advanced solid tumor such as melanoma, head and neck, liver or kidney cancer. CDR3 protein: CASSPIGYSYEQYF. Written as DNA, the CDR3 is TGTGCCAGCAGCCCTATCGGGTACTCCTACGAGCAGTACTTC.